One T cell receptor beta chain is described in this entry. Its antigen is unknown. This CDR3 contains 15 residues. Germline V gene data show CDR1 as SGDLS and CDR2 as YYNGEE. V was shortened by 2 bases and J by 8 bases, with 17 bases between the two germline ends. This record comes from a study of circulating and synovial CD4+ cells in juvenile arthritis. Regarding the study as a whole: The pathogenic-like versus bulk T cell difference escaped Vbeta family analysis. Shared-clonotype fractions with synovium likely underestimate full repertoire overlap.

Donors were patients with active juvenile idiopathic arthritis. Only in-frame clones appear in the TCRdb table, and some are missing; sequencing was by immunoSEQ multiplex PCR. The sample yields approximately 16,000 clones, approximately 89% seen once. The receptor comes from a human donor with juvenile idiopathic arthritis. The sequenced sample was CD4+ T cells from blood. The chain has TRBV9 and TRBJ2-1, with D perhaps TRBD2 (6 bases). Written as DNA, the CDR3 is TGTGCCAGCAGCGTTTCGTGGGCCAGCGGGCATGAGCAGTTCTTC. It encodes CASSVSWASGHEQFF. Together with reference TRBV9 and TRBJ2-1, the CDR3 gives the full variable domain: DSGVTQTPKHLITATGQRVTLRCSPRSGDLSVYWYQQSLDQGLQFLIQYYNGEERAKGNILERFSAQQFPDLHSELNLSSLELGDSALYFCASSVSWASGHEQFFGPGTRLTVL.